This T cell receptor beta chain was recovered during a study of response to subunit inactivated influenza vaccine. The study, taken as a whole, reports: Authors suggested each seasonal flu vaccination may recruit only limited numbers of new T cells.

TCRdb called the RT-PCR reads again in MiXCR, with one record for every CDR3 protein. Here the sample spans approximately 500,000 distinct CDR3 sequences, 13% being singletons. The CDR3 runs 13 residues. Per the germline V gene, CDR1 is SEHNR and CDR2 is FQNEAQ (reference sequence). V shed 5 bases and J shed 3 bases, with 10 bases lying between them. This clonotype was found a few times. The antigen remains undetermined. This material consisted of PBMCs from blood, taken 45 days after vaccination. This TCR was sampled from a man aged 50 to 59 who received an inactivated influenza vaccine. The chain uses TRBV7-9 and TRBJ1-2; D is unclear. In DNA form, the CDR3 reads TGTGCCAGCAGCCGGGGTACGGACTATGGCTACACCTTC. This encodes CASSRGTDYGYTF.